These 8 T cell receptor beta chains originate from one sample sequenced in a study of metastatic and nonmetastatic thyroid tumors. No treatment had been given to any patient before thyroid surgery. TCRdb re-clonotyped the PCR reads via MiXCR. The table lists around 50,000 clones, less than 30% of them singletons. The specimen was blood. These receptors came from a female donor with papillary thyroid cancer or a benign thyroid nodule (not recorded which). Some clones in this sample may be carry-over from other donors' samples.

The rearrangement uses TRBV6-1 and TRBJ2-1; the match to TRBD2 covers 13 bases. Looked up from germline, CDR1 is MNHNS and CDR2 is SASEGT. Unmatched junction bases numbered 3, after V lost 6 bases and J lost 1 base. The CDR3 is 16 residues long. The CDR3 sequence is CASRGTSGMSYNEQFF. In DNA form, the CDR3 reads TGTGCCAGCAGAGGGACTAGCGGGATGTCCTACAATGAGCAGTTCTTC.

The table lists this clone with a few counts. The chain is built from TRBV6-5 and TRBJ1-2; D unclear. V was shortened by 1 base and J by 6 bases, with 12 bases between the two germline ends. Germline V gene sequence: CDR1 MNHEY, CDR2 SVGAGI. This CDR3 spans 14 amino acids. CDR3 DNA: TGTGCCAGCAGTTACTGGAACGGTGCAAATGGCTACACCTTC. Encoded protein: CASSYWNGANGYTF.

This clone was picked up many times. This sequence joins TRBV4-2 and TRBJ1-3, with D maybe TRBD1 (6 bases). The CDR3 spans 17 residues. V was trimmed by 7 bases and J by 2 bases, leaving 21 bases between them. The germline V gene has CDR1 LGHNA and CDR2 YNFKEQ. The DNA for the CDR3 is TGTGCCAGCACCCACCCCCAGGGGCTAGGAGCTGGAAACACCATATATTTT. Translation gives CASTHPQGLGAGNTIYF.

This sequence joins TRBV19 and TRBJ2-6; D remains ambiguous. CDR1 and CDR2 (germline): LNHDA, SQIVND (reference sequence). Trimming cost V 5 bases and J 4 bases, with 9 bases left between them. The CDR3 spans 14 residues. CDR3 protein: CASSLWAGANVLTF. The CDR3 DNA is TGTGCCAGTAGTCTCTGGGCGGGGGCCAACGTCCTGACTTTC.

This clone ranks as medium-sized. This chain uses TRBV6-1 with TRBJ2-3; D possibly matches TRBD1 or TRBD2 (5 bases each). Germline values: CDR1 MNHNS, CDR2 SASEGT. V lost 5 bases, J lost 2 bases, and 11 bases lay in between. CDR3 size: 14 residues. In DNA form, the CDR3 reads TGTGCCAGCAGTTTATCAGGGACCACAGATACGCAGTATTTT. Encoded protein: CASSLSGTTDTQYF.

The V call is TRBV30, the J call TRBJ2-3; 11 bases are a match to TRBD2. The CDR3 is 15 residues long. V dropped 5 bases and J dropped 3; count of bases not matched to a gene: 7. Looked up from germline, CDR1 is GTSNPN and CDR2 is SVGIG (reference sequence). The CDR3 coding sequence is TGTGCCTGGGACAAAGCTAGCGGGAGGACAGATACGCAGTATTTT. Encoded protein: CAWDKASGRTDTQYF.

J is TRBJ2-1 and V is TRBV5-5; D possibly matches TRBD1 or TRBD2 (5 bases each). V lost 3 bases to trimming and J lost 7 bases, with 5 bases between them. Per germline, CDR1 SGHKS and CDR2 YYEKEE (reference sequence). The CDR3 length is 11 residues. The DNA of the CDR3 is TGTGCCAGCAGCTGGGGGAATGAGCAGTTCTTC. It codes for CASSWGNEQFF.

This clone was observed a few times. Since a much larger clone is just one base distant, this may be a read error. The rearrangement joins TRBV6-4 to TRBJ1-2; 7 nucleotides agree with TRBD1. The CDR3 totals 14 residues. Germline lookup yields CDR1 MRHNA and CDR2 SNTAGT. Trimming at V came to 5 bases and at J to 2 bases, leaving 5 bases not matched to a gene. The CDR3 loop reads CASSPTGTNYGYTF. The CDR3 DNA reads TGTGCCAGCAGTCCGACAGGGACCAACTATGGCTACACCTTC.